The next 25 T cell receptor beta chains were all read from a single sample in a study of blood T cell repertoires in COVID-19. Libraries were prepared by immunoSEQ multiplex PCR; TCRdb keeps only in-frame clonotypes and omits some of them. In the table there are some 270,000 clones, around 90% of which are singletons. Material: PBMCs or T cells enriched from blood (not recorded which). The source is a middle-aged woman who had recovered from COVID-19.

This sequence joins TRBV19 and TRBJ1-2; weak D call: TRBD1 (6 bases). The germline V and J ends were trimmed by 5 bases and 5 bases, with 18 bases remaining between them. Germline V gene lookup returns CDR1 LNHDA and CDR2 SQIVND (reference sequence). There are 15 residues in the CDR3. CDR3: CASSPTGLFSYGYTF. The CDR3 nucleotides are TGTGCCAGTAGTCCTACAGGGTTATTTTCGTATGGCTACACCTTC.

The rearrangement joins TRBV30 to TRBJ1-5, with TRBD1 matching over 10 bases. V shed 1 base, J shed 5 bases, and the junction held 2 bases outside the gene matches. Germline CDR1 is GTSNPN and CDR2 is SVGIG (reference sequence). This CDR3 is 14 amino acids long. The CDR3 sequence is CAWSGTGGYQPQHF. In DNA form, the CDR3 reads TGTGCCTGGAGTGGGACAGGGGGTTATCAGCCCCAGCATTTT.

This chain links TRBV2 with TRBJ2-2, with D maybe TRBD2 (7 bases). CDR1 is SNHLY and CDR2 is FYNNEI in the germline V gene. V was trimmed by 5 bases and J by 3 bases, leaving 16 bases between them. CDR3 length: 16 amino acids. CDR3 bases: TGTGCCAGCAGTATAACCGGGGGGCTGTACACCGGGGAGCTGTTTTTT. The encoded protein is CASSITGGLYTGELFF.

Here the CDR3 reads CASSSPTSGRHNEQFF. CDR3 in DNA: TGTGCCAGCAGTTCTCCGACTAGCGGGAGACACAATGAGCAGTTCTTC. The chain has TRBV6-5 and TRBJ2-1; 12 nucleotides match TRBD2. V was clipped by 4 bases and J by 5 bases; unmatched bases: 6. This CDR3 is built from 16 residues. Germline lookup yields CDR1 MNHEY and CDR2 SVGAGI.

CDR3 DNA sequence: TGTGCCAGTAGTTTTGTTCAGGGCGAGCAGTACTTC. Protein sequence: CASSFVQGEQYF. The V gene is TRBV19, the J gene TRBJ2-7; a weak D match, TRBD1 (5 bases). V was clipped by 5 bases and J by 6 bases, with 11 bases between them. Germline values: CDR1 LNHDA, CDR2 SQIVND (reference sequence). CDR3 size: 12 residues.

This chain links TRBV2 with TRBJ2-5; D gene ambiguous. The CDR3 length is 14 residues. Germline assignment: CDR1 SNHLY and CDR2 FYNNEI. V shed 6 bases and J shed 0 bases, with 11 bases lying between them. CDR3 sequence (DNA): TGTGCCAGCAGCCCCACATTGAACCAAGAGACCCAGTACTTC. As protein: CASSPTLNQETQYF.

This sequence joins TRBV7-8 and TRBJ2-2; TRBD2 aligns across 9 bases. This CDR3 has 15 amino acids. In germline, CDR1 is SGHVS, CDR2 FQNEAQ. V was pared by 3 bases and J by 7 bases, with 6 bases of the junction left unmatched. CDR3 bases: TGTGCCAGCAGCTTTAGCGGGAGAGATGGCGGGGAGCTGTTTTTT. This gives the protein CASSFSGRDGGELFF.

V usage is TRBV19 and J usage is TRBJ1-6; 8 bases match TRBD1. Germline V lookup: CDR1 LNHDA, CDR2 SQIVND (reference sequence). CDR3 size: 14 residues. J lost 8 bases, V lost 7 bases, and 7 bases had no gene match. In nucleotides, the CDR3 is TGTGCCAGTACCACGACAGGGGCTTATTCACCCCTCCACTTT. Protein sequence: CASTTTGAYSPLHF.

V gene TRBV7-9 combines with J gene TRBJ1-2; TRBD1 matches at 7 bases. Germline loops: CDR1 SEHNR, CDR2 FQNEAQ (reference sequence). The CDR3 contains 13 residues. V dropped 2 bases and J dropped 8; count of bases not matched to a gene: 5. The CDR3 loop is CASSLLTGQGYTF. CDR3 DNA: TGTGCCAGCAGCTTATTGACAGGGCAGGGCTACACCTTC.

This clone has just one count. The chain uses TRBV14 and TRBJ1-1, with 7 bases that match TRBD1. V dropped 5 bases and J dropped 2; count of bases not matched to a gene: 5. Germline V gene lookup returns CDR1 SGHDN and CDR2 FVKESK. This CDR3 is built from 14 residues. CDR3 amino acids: CASSFYRGNTEAFF. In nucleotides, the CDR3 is TGTGCCAGCAGCTTCTACAGGGGAAACACTGAAGCTTTCTTT.

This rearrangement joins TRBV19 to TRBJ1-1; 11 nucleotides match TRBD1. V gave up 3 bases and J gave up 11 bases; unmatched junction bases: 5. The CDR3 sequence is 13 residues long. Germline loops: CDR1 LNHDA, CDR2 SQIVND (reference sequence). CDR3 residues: CASSITRDRGAFF. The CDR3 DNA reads TGTGCCAGTAGTATTACCAGGGACAGGGGGGCTTTCTTT.

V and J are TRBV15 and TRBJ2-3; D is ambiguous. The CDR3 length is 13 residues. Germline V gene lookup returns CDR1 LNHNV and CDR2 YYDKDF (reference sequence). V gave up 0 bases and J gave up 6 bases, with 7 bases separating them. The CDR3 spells CATSRDVEDTQYF. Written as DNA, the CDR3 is TGTGCCACCAGCAGAGACGTGGAGGATACGCAGTATTTT.

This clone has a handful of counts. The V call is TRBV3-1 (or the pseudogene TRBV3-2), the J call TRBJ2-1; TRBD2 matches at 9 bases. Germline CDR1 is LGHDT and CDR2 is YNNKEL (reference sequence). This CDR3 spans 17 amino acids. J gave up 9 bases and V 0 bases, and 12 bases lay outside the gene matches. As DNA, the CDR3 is TGTGCCAGCAGCCAAGAGTCCCTAGCGGGGATCGTCCCTGAGCAGTTCTTC. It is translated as CASSQESLAGIVPEQFF.

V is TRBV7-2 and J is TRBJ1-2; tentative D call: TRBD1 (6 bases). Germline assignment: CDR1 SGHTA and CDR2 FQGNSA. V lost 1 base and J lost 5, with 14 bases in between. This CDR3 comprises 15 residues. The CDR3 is CASSLGGGIDYGYTF. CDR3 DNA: TGTGCCAGCAGCTTAGGCGGGGGCATCGATTATGGCTACACCTTC.

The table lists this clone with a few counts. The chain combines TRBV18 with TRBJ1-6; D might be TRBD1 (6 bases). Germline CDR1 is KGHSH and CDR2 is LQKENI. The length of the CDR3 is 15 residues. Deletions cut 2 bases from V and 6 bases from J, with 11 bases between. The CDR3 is CASSPRDNFNSPLHF. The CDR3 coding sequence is TGTGCCAGCTCACCAAGGGACAACTTTAATTCACCCCTCCACTTT.

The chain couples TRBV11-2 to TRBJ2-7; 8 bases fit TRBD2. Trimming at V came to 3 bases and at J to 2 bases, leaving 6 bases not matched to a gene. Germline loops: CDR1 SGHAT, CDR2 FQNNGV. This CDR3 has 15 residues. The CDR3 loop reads CASSFLLAEAYEQYF. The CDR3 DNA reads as TGTGCCAGCAGCTTCTTACTAGCGGAAGCCTACGAGCAGTACTTC. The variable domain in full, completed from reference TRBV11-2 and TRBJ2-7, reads EAGVAQSPRYKIIEKRQSVAFWCNPISGHATLYWYQQILGQGPKLLIQFQNNGVVDDSQLPKDRFSAERLKGVDSTLKIQPAKLEDSAVYLCASSFLLAEAYEQYFGPGTRLTVT.

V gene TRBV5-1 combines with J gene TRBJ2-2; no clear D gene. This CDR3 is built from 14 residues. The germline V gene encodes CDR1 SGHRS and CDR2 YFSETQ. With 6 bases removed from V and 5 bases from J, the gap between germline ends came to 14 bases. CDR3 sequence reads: CASKSQDGTGELFF. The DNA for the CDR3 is TGCGCCAGCAAGTCCCAGGATGGAACCGGGGAGCTGTTTTTT.

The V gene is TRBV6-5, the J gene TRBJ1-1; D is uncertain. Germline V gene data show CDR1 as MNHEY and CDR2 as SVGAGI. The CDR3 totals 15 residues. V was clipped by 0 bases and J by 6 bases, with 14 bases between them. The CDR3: CASSYSARPGAEAFF. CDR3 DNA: TGTGCCAGCAGTTACTCGGCTCGGCCCGGAGCTGAAGCTTTCTTT.

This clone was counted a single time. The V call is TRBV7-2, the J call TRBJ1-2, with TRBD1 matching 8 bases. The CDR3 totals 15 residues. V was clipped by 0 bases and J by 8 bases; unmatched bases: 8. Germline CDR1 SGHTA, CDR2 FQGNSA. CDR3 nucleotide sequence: TGTGCCAGCAGCTTAGCAGTGGGCAGGGGGCGAGGCTACACCTTC. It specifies CASSLAVGRGRGYTF.

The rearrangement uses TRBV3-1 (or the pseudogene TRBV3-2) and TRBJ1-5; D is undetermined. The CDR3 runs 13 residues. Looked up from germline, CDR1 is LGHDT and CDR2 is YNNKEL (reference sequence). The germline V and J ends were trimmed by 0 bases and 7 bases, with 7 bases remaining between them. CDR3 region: CASSQDIGQPQHF. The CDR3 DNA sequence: TGTGCCAGCAGCCAAGATATCGGGCAGCCCCAGCATTTT.

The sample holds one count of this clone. CDR3 amino acids: CASSPWTGSTQPQHF. The CDR3 DNA sequence: TGTGCCAGTAGTCCATGGACAGGGTCAACGCAGCCCCAGCATTTT. The V gene is TRBV19, the J gene TRBJ1-5; TRBD1 matches 8 bases. After removal of 5 bases from V and 7 bases from J, the junction contained 10 bases not matched to a gene. From germline, CDR1 is LNHDA and CDR2 SQIVND (reference sequence). CDR3 length equals 15 residues.

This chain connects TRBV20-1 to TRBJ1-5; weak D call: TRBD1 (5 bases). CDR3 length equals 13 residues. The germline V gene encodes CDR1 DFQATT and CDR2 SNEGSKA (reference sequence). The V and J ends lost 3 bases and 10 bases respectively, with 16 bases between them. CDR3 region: CSASLQGGQPQHF. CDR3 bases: TGCAGTGCTAGTCTTCAGGGAGGTCAACCCCAGCATTTT.

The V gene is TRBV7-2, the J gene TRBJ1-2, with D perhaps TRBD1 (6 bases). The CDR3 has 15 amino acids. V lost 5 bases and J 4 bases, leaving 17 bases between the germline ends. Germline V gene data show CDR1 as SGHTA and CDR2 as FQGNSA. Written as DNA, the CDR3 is TGTGCCAGCAGCCCGGCAGGGTCACAGGGCTATGGCTACACCTTC. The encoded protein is CASSPAGSQGYGYTF. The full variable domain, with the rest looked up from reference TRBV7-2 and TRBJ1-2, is GAGVSQSPSNKVTEKGKDVELRCDPISGHTALYWYRQSLGQGLEFLIYFQGNSAPDKSGLPSDRFSAERTGGSVSTLTIQRTQQEDSAVYLCASSPAGSQGYGYTFGSGTRLTVV.

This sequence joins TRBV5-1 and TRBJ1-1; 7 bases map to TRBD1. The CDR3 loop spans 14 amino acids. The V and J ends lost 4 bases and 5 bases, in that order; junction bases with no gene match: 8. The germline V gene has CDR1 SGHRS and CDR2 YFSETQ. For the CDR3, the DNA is TGCGCCAGCAGCATAAACCAGGGGGAGACTGAAGCTTTCTTT. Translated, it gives CASSINQGETEAFF.

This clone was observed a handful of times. The CDR3 DNA sequence: TGTGCCAGCAGCTTAGCTCCGGGGGGCTCTGGGGCCAACGTCCTGACTTTC. It is translated as CASSLAPGGSGANVLTF. The genes are TRBV11-2 and TRBJ2-6, with 7 bases lining up with TRBD2. The CDR3 runs to 17 residues. The ends lost 1 base at V and 0 bases at J; junction bases unmatched: 3. Germline CDR1 SGHAT, CDR2 FQNNGV.